The T cell receptor beta chain under discussion was sequenced for a study of T cell responses to AZD1222 COVID-19 vaccine. General study points: The repertoires were collected only after the peak T cell response. Receipt of two AZD1222 doses was followed by a rise in Spike-specific TCR breadth and depth. Epitopes outside B.1.351 and B.1.1.7 mutated regions reportedly drew nearly half of spike TCRs. Most donors were white British, females outnumbered males, and clonal diversity was possibly underestimated.

CDR3 size: 15 residues. CDR1 is SGHVS and CDR2 is FQNEAQ in the germline V gene. Between the trimmed V and J ends, which lost 2 bases and 8 bases, there was a span of 15 bases. Comments on this clone: Its target is unknown.

Using immunoSEQ multiplex PCR, the repertoire was profiled, and TCRdb retains in-frame clones only, with some absent. The sample holds approximately 120,000 clones, roughly 84% seen once. V usage is TRBV7-8 and J usage is TRBJ1-4; tentative D call: TRBD1 (5 bases). This receptor was taken from an adult who received the AZD1222 COVID-19 vaccine. Sequencing was performed on peripheral blood, taken 28 days after the second AZD1222 dose. The CDR3 protein is CASSLLTGVSEKLFF. The CDR3 region has the DNA TGTGCCAGCAGCTTATTAACAGGAGTGAGCGAAAAACTGTTTTTT.